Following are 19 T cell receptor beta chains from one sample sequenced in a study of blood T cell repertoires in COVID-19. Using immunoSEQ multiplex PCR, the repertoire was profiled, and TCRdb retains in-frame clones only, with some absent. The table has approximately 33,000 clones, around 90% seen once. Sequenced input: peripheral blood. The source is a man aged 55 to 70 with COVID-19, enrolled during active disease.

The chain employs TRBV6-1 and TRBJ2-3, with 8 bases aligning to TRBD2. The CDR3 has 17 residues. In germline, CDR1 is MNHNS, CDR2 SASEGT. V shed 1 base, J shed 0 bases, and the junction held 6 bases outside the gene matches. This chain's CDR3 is CASSEGPSGSSTDTQYF. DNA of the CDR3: TGTGCCAGCAGTGAAGGACCTAGCGGGTCTAGCACAGATACGCAGTATTTT.

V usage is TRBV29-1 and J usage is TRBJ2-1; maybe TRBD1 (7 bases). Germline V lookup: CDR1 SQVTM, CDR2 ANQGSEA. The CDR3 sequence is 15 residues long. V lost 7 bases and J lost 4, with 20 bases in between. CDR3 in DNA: TGCAGCGCTGCGGGGAGAAGGGGGCAGTACAATGAGCAGTTCTTC. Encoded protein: CSAAGRRGQYNEQFF.

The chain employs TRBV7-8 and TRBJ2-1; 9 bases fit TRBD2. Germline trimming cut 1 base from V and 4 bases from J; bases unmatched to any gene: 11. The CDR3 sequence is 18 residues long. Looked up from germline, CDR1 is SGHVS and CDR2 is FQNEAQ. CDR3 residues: CASSLVGVGLARYNEQFF. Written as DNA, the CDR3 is TGTGCCAGCAGCTTAGTGGGCGTCGGACTAGCGAGGTACAATGAGCAGTTCTTC.

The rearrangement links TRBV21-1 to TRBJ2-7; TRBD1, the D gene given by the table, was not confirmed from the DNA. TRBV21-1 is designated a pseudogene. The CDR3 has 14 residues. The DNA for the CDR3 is TGTGCCAGCAGCCGGCGACAGGGGGGACACGAGCAGTACTTC. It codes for CASSRRQGGHEQYF.

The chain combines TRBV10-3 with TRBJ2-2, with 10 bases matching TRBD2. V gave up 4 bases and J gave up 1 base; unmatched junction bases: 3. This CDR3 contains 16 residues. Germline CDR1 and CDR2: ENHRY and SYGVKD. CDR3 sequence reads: CAISGSSGGNTGELFF. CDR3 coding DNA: TGTGCCATCAGTGGATCTAGCGGGGGGAACACCGGGGAGCTGTTTTTT.

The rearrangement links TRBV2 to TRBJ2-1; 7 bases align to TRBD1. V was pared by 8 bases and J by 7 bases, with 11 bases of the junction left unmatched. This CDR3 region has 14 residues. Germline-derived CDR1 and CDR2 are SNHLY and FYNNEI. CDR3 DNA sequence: TGTGCCAGCTGGGACAGAGCTTATCGTAATGAGCAGTTCTTC. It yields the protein CASWDRAYRNEQFF.

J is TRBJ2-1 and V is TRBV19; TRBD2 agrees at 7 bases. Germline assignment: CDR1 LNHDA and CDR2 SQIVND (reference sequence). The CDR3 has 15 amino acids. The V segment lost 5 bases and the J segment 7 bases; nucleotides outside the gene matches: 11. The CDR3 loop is CASSSSGTNPNEQFF. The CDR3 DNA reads TGTGCCAGTAGTTCGTCCGGGACTAACCCAAATGAGCAGTTCTTC.

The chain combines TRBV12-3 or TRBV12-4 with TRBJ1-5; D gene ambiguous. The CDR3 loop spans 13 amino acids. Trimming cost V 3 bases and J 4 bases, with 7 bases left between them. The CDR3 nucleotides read TGTGCCAGCAGTTTCTCCGGGAATCAGCCCCAGCATTTT. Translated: CASSFSGNQPQHF.

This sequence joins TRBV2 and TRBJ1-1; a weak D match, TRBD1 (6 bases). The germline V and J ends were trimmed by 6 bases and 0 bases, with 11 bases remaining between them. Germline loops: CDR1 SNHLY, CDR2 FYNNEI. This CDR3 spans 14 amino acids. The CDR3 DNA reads TGTGCCAGCAGCTGGCAGGGGATGAACACTGAAGCTTTCTTT. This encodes CASSWQGMNTEAFF.

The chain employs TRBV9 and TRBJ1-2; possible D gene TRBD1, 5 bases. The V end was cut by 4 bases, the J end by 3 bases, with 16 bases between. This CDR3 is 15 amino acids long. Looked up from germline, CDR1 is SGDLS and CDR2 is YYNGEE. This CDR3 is CASSQTSSGYYGYTF. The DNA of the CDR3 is TGTGCCAGCAGCCAAACATCATCAGGGTACTATGGCTACACCTTC.

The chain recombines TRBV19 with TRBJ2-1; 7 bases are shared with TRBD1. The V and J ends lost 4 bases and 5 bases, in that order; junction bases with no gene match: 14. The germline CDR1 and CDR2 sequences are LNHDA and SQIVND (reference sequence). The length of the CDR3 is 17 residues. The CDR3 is CASSTGQVRDFHNEQFF. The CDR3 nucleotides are TGTGCCAGTAGTACAGGACAGGTTCGGGATTTCCACAATGAGCAGTTCTTC. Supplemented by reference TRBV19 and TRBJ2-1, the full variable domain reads DGGITQSPKYLFRKEGQNVTLSCEQNLNHDAMYWYRQDPGQGLRLIYYSQIVNDFQKGDIAEGYSVSREKKESFPLTVTSAQKNPTAFYLCASSTGQVRDFHNEQFFGPGTRLTVL.

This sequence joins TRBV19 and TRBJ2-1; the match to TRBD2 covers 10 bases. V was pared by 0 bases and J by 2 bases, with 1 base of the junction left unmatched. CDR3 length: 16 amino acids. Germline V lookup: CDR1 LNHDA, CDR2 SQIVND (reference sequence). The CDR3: CASSIDLAGAYNEQFF. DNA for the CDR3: TGTGCCAGTAGTATAGACCTAGCGGGGGCCTACAATGAGCAGTTCTTC.

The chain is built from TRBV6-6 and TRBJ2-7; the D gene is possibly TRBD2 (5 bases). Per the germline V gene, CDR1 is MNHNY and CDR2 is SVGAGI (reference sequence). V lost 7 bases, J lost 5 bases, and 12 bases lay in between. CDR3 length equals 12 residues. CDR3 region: CASTGELNEQYF. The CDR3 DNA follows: TGTGCCAGCACCGGGGAACTAAACGAGCAGTACTTC.

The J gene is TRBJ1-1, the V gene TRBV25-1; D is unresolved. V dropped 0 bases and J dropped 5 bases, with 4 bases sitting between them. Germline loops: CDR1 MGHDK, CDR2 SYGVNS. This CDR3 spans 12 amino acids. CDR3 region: CASSEYGTEAFF. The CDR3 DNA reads TGTGCCAGCAGTGAATACGGGACTGAAGCTTTCTTT.

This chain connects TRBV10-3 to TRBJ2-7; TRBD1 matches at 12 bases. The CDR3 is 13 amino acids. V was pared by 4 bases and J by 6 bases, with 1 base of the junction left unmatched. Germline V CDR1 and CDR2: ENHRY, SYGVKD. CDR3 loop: CAISAGQGAEQYF. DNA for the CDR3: TGTGCCATCAGTGCGGGACAGGGGGCCGAGCAGTACTTC.

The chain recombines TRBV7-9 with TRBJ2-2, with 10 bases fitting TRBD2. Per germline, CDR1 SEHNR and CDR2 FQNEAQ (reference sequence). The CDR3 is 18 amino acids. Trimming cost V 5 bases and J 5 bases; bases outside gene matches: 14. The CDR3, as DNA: TGTGCCAGCAGCCCCCGTAGCGGTAGCGGGAGGCGAACCGGGGAGCTGTTTTTT. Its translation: CASSPRSGSGRRTGELFF.

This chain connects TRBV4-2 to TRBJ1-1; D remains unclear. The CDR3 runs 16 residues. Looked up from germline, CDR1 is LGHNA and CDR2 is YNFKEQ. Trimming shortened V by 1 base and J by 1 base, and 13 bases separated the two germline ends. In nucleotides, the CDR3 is TGTGCCAGCAGCCAAGCCCGGGGAGGGAGGAACACTGAAGCTTTCTTT. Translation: CASSQARGGRNTEAFF.

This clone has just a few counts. In DNA form, the CDR3 reads TGTGCCAGCAGCCAGGCCCGGGGTAGCGGGAGGGGGTACTACGAGCAGTACTTC. Encoded protein: CASSQARGSGRGYYEQYF. The chain is built from TRBV3-1 (or the pseudogene TRBV3-2) and TRBJ2-7, with TRBD2 matching over 11 bases. From germline, CDR1 is LGHDT and CDR2 YNNKEL (reference sequence). Trimming cost V 3 bases and J 3 bases; bases outside gene matches: 13. The CDR3 totals 18 residues.

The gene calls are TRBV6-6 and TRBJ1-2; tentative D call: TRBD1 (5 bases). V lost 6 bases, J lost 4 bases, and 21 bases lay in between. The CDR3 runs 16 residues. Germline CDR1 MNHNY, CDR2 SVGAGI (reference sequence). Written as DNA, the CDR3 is TGTGCCAGCAGCCCGGAGACCCTACAGGAAACCTATGGCTACACCTTC. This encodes CASSPETLQETYGYTF.